A single count supports the clone carrying this T cell receptor beta chain. The antigen remains unidentified. The sample belongs to a study of OX40 agonist ivuxolimab in advanced cancers. Overall study context: Patients achieving partial responses numbered three: one hepatocellular carcinoma case and two cutaneous melanoma cases. Study-wide points: CD8+ T cells showed, on average, more clonal expansion than CD4+ cells. At doses 0.1 to 3.0 mg/kg, CD4+ and CD8+ clones expanded. Some patients who did not respond also had low normalized T-cell clonal expansion.

Clones were sequenced by immunoSEQ multiplex PCR, and TCRdb holds only the in-frame ones, with some missing. The sample contains about 10,000 clones, about 86% of which appear only once. V lost 3 bases, J lost 5 bases, and 5 bases stayed unmatched. Germline CDR1 reads PRHDT; CDR2 reads FYEKMQ (reference sequence). CDR3 length: 14 amino acids. V is TRBV13 and J is TRBJ2-5; 8 bases match TRBD2. The TCR sequence derives from an adult with an advanced solid tumor such as melanoma, head and neck, liver or kidney cancer. The sample was CD4+ or CD8+ T cells sorted from blood, taken in a trial of the OX40 agonist ivuxolimab. The chain's CDR3 is CASSLPGLEETQYF. Written as DNA, the CDR3 is TGTGCCAGCAGCTTGCCGGGACTAGAGGAGACCCAGTACTTC.